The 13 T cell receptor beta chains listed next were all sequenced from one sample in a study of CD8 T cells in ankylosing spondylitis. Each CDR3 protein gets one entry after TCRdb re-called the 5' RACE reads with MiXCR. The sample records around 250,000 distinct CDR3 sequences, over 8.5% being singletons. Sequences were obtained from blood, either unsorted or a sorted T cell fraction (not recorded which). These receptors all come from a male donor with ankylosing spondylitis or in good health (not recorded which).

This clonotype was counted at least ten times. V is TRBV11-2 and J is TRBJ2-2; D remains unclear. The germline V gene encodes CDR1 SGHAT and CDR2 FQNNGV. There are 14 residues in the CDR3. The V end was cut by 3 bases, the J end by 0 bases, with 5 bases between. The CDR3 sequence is CASSFGPNTGELFF. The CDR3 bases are TGTGCCAGCAGCTTCGGGCCGAACACCGGGGAGCTGTTTTTT.

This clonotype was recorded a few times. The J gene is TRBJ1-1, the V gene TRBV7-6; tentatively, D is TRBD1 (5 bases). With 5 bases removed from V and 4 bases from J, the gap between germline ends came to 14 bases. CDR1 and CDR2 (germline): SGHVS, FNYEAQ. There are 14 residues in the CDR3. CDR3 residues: CASSQGLRSTEAFF. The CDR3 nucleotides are TGTGCCAGCAGCCAGGGATTGCGGAGCACTGAAGCTTTCTTT.

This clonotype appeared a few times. The CDR3 sequence: CASSLGTGREKLFF. Written as DNA, the CDR3 is TGTGCCAGCAGCTTAGGGACAGGTCGTGAAAAACTGTTTTTT. The rearrangement joins TRBV5-5 to TRBJ1-4; TRBD1 matches 8 bases. Germline V gene lookup returns CDR1 SGHKS and CDR2 YYEKEE (reference sequence). Trimming cost V 2 bases and J 7 bases; bases outside gene matches: 4. This CDR3 is 14 amino acids long.

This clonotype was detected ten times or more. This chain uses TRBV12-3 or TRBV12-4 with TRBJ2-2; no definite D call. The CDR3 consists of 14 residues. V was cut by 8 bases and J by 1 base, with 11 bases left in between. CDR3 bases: TGTGCCAGCGGCTTATGGGAGAACACCGGGGAGCTGTTTTTT. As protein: CASGLWENTGELFF.

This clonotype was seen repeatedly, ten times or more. The CDR3 DNA sequence: TGTGCCAGCAGTTTGCTCCCTTCGGGGGCCGGGGAGCTGTTTTTT. It translates to CASSLLPSGAGELFF. The chain joins TRBV12-3 or TRBV12-4 to TRBJ2-2; possible D gene TRBD2, 6 bases. The CDR3 is made up of 15 amino acids. V was trimmed by 3 bases and J by 6 bases, leaving 14 bases between them.

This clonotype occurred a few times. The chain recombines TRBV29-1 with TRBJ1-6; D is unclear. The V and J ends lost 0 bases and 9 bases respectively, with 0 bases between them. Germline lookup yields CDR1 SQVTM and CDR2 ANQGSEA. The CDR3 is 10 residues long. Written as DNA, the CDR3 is TGCAGCGTTGAAGATTCACCCCTCCACTTT. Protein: CSVEDSPLHF.

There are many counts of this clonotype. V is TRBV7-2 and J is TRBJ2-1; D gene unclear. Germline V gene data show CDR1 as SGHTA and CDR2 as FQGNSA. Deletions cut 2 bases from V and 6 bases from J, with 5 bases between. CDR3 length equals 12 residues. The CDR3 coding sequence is TGTGCCAGCAGCTTATGGGGCAATGAGCAGTTCTTC. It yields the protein CASSLWGNEQFF.

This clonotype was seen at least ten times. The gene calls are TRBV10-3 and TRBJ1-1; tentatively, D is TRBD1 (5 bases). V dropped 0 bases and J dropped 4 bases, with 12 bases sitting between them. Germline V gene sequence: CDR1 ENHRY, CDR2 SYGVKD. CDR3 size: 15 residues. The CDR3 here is CAISESRGLATEAFF. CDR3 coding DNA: TGTGCCATCAGTGAGTCTAGGGGCTTGGCCACTGAAGCTTTCTTT.

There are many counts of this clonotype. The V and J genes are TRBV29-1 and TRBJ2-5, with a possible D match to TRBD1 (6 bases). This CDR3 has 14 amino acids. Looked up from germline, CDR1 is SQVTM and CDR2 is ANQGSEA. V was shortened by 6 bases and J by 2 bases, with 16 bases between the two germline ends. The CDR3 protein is CSVMARDKQETQYF. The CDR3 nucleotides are TGCAGCGTGATGGCCCGGGACAAGCAAGAGACCCAGTACTTC.

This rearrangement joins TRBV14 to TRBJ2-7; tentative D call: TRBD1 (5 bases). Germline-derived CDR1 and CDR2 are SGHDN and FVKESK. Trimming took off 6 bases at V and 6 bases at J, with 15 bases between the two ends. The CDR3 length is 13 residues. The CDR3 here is CASRVSGYFEQYF. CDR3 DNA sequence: TGTGCCAGCAGAGTTTCAGGGTACTTCGAGCAGTACTTC.

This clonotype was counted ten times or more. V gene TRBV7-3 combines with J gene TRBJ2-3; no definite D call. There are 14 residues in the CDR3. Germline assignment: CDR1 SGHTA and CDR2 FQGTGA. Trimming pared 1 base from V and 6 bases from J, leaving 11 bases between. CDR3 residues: CASSLIHAGDTQYF. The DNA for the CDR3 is TGTGCCAGCAGCTTAATACATGCTGGGGATACGCAGTATTTT. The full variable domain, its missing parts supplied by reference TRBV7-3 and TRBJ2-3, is GAGVSQTPSNKVTEKGKYVELRCDPISGHTALYWYRQSLGQGPEFLIYFQGTGAADDSGLPNDRFFAVRPEGSVSTLKIQRTERGDSAVYLCASSLIHAGDTQYFGPGTRLTVL.

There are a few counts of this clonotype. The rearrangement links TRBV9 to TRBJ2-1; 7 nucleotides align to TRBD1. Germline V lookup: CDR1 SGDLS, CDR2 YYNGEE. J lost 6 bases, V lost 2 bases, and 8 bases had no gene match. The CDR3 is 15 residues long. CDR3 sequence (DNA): TGTGCCAGCAGCGTTGGGACAGAGCCCAGCAATGAGCAGTTCTTC. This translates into CASSVGTEPSNEQFF.

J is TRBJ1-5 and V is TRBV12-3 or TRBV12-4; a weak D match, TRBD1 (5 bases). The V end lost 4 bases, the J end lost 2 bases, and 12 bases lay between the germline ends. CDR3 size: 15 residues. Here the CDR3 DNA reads TGTGCCAGCAGTTCTATGAGAGGGGGCAATCAGCCCCAGCATTTT. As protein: CASSSMRGGNQPQHF.